Listed below are T cell receptor beta chains from one sample, sequenced in a study of radiotherapy plus CTLA-4 blockade in lung cancer. Profiled with immunoSEQ multiplex PCR; TCRdb holds only in-frame clones, not every one. The data contain roughly 120,000 clones, approximately 80% of them seen just once; the ten biggest clones take up 3% to 4%. The material was peripheral blood, obtained from a patient treated with radiotherapy plus ipilimumab. These receptors all stem from a human donor with non-small cell lung cancer that progressed on radiotherapy plus ipilimumab. Some clones in this sample may be carry-over from other donors' samples. Each CDR3 is given with its conserved first and last residue. The order of the fields is CDR3 length, clone size, J gene, V gene, D gene, CDR3 protein. The D gene is left open where the match is weak. Not all rows give a size; the values are once, few, many and, for expanded clones, a class.

CDR3 length: 18; clone size: few; J gene: TRBJ2-3; V gene: TRBV7-2; D gene: TRBD2; CDR3 protein: CASSSRFWAGGPTDTQYF
CDR3 length: 12; clone size: -; J gene: TRBJ1-2; V gene: TRBV18; D gene: TRBD1; CDR3 protein: CASSPGQGSYTF
CDR3 length: 15; clone size: -; J gene: TRBJ2-3; V gene: TRBV5-1; D gene: TRBD2; CDR3 protein: CASSLGLADTDTQYF
CDR3 length: 15; clone size: once; J gene: TRBJ1-4; V gene: TRBV4-1; D gene: TRBD1; CDR3 protein: CASSTQGATNEKLFF
CDR3 length: 14; clone size: -; J gene: TRBJ2-7; V gene: TRBV6-1; D gene: -; CDR3 protein: CALRRGQSSYEQYF
CDR3 length: 16; clone size: -; J gene: TRBJ2-7; V gene: TRBV4-2; D gene: -; CDR3 protein: CASSQEDGGAAYEQYF
CDR3 length: 13; clone size: -; J gene: TRBJ1-2; V gene: TRBV7-6; D gene: -; CDR3 protein: CASSPRRSYGYTF
CDR3 length: 14; clone size: -; J gene: TRBJ1-2; V gene: TRBV7-3; D gene: -; CDR3 protein: CASSLAGLNYGYTF
CDR3 length: 16; clone size: -; J gene: TRBJ1-3; V gene: TRBV7-2; D gene: TRBD1; CDR3 protein: CASRGSGTGAGNTIYF
CDR3 length: 17; clone size: -; J gene: TRBJ2-3; V gene: TRBV4-1; D gene: -; CDR3 protein: CASSQDGSVRLTDTQYF
CDR3 length: 15; clone size: -; J gene: TRBJ1-1; V gene: TRBV4-3; D gene: -; CDR3 protein: CASSPIWGSNTEAFF
CDR3 length: 14; clone size: -; J gene: TRBJ1-6; V gene: TRBV7-2; D gene: -; CDR3 protein: CASSYRDLSSPLHF
CDR3 length: 12; clone size: -; J gene: TRBJ1-2; V gene: TRBV11-1; D gene: -; CDR3 protein: CASSVSGYGYTF
CDR3 length: 14; clone size: few; J gene: TRBJ1-3; V gene: TRBV18; D gene: -; CDR3 protein: CASSLAVRGNTIYF
CDR3 length: 15; clone size: -; J gene: TRBJ1-6; V gene: TRBV19; D gene: -; CDR3 protein: CASSMMGRDNSPLHF
CDR3 length: 15; clone size: once; J gene: TRBJ2-6; V gene: TRBV7-3; D gene: -; CDR3 protein: CASSVDSPGANVLTF
CDR3 length: 14; clone size: -; J gene: TRBJ1-1; V gene: TRBV7-9; D gene: -; CDR3 protein: CASSRLQGGTEAFF
CDR3 length: 16; clone size: -; J gene: TRBJ1-1; V gene: TRBV4-3; D gene: -; CDR3 protein: CASSHLLDTELTEAFF
CDR3 length: 14; clone size: -; J gene: TRBJ2-5; V gene: TRBV10-3; D gene: -; CDR3 protein: CAISASTGQETQYF
CDR3 length: 13; clone size: -; J gene: TRBJ1-6; V gene: TRBV27; D gene: -; CDR3 protein: CASSRKSRDPLHF
CDR3 length: 13; clone size: -; J gene: TRBJ1-1; V gene: TRBV7-6; D gene: -; CDR3 protein: CASSFTGLTEAFF
CDR3 length: 15; clone size: -; J gene: TRBJ2-2; V gene: TRBV4-3; D gene: TRBD1; CDR3 protein: CASSQRDRDTGELFF
CDR3 length: 15; clone size: -; J gene: TRBJ2-1; V gene: TRBV12-5; D gene: TRBD1; CDR3 protein: CASGIHRGAYNEQFF
CDR3 length: 11; clone size: -; J gene: TRBJ2-1; V gene: TRBV20-1; D gene: -; CDR3 protein: CSAGQTSTMFF
CDR3 length: 14; clone size: -; J gene: TRBJ1-6; V gene: TRBV9; D gene: -; CDR3 protein: CASSAAGANSPLHF
CDR3 length: 15; clone size: -; J gene: TRBJ1-1; V gene: TRBV18; D gene: -; CDR3 protein: CASSPLGQQNTEAFF
CDR3 length: 12; clone size: once; J gene: TRBJ2-7; V gene: TRBV7-2; D gene: -; CDR3 protein: CASSLGTYEQYF
CDR3 length: 13; clone size: -; J gene: TRBJ1-2; V gene: TRBV29-1; D gene: TRBD1; CDR3 protein: CSVGGQGKYGYTF
CDR3 length: 16; clone size: -; J gene: TRBJ1-2; V gene: TRBV11-2; D gene: -; CDR3 protein: CASSPRGGRRGDGYTF
CDR3 length: 15; clone size: -; J gene: TRBJ2-1; V gene: TRBV30; D gene: TRBD1; CDR3 protein: CAWNPGTGYRDEQFF
CDR3 length: 16; clone size: -; J gene: TRBJ2-1; V gene: TRBV4-2; D gene: -; CDR3 protein: CASSQATGQPMVEQFF
CDR3 length: 14; clone size: few; J gene: TRBJ1-6; V gene: TRBV7-9; D gene: -; CDR3 protein: CASSPGVDNSPLHF
CDR3 length: 17; clone size: -; J gene: TRBJ1-5; V gene: TRBV27; D gene: TRBD1; CDR3 protein: CASSASWTGSLNQPQHF
CDR3 length: 14; clone size: -; J gene: TRBJ2-3; V gene: TRBV2; D gene: TRBD1; CDR3 protein: CATKDRINTDTQYF
CDR3 length: 16; clone size: -; J gene: TRBJ1-2; V gene: TRBV7-2; D gene: -; CDR3 protein: CASSLALRGPPRGYTF
CDR3 length: 16; clone size: -; J gene: TRBJ2-2; V gene: TRBV23-1; D gene: -; CDR3 protein: CASSRFRSDNTGELFF
CDR3 length: 16; clone size: -; J gene: TRBJ2-3; V gene: TRBV5-8; D gene: TRBD2; CDR3 protein: CASSSLAGGPGDTQYF
CDR3 length: 16; clone size: -; J gene: TRBJ2-1; V gene: TRBV7-2; D gene: -; CDR3 protein: CASSLAAVSEYNEQFF
CDR3 length: 16; clone size: -; J gene: TRBJ2-5; V gene: TRBV29-1; D gene: -; CDR3 protein: CSVGDLGGHIGETQYF
CDR3 length: 17; clone size: -; J gene: TRBJ2-5; V gene: TRBV7-7; D gene: TRBD2; CDR3 protein: CASSTGKLLAAQETQYF
CDR3 length: 13; clone size: -; J gene: TRBJ1-1; V gene: TRBV6-1; D gene: -; CDR3 protein: CASSAQGVTEAFF
CDR3 length: 15; clone size: -; J gene: -; V gene: TRBV27; D gene: TRBD1; CDR3 protein: CASSILGTGGYEQYF
CDR3 length: 15; clone size: -; J gene: TRBJ2-5; V gene: TRBV2; D gene: TRBD1; CDR3 protein: CASRLSGQGAQTQYF
CDR3 length: 17; clone size: -; J gene: TRBJ2-7; V gene: TRBV4-1; D gene: TRBD1; CDR3 protein: CASSLVSPGTGAYEQYF
CDR3 length: 14; clone size: -; J gene: TRBJ1-2; V gene: TRBV5-1; D gene: -; CDR3 protein: CASSGETNLYGYTF
CDR3 length: 15; clone size: -; J gene: TRBJ2-5; V gene: TRBV5-4; D gene: TRBD2; CDR3 protein: CASQLAGGRQETQYF
CDR3 length: 14; clone size: -; J gene: TRBJ2-2; V gene: TRBV9; D gene: TRBD2; CDR3 protein: CASGGLASTGELFF